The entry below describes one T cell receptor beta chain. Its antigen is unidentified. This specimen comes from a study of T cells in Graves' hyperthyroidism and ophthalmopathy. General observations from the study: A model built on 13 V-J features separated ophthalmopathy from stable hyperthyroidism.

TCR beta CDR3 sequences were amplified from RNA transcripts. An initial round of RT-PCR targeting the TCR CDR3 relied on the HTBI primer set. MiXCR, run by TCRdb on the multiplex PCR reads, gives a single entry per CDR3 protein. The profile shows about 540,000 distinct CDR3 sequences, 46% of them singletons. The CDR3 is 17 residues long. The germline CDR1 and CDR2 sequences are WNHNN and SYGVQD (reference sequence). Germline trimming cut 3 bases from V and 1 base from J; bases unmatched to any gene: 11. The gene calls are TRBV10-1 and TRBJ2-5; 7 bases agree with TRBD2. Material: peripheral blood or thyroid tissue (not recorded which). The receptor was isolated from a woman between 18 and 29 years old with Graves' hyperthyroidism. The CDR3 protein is CASSDRAGRWGQETQYF. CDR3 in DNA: TGCGCCAGCAGTGATCGGGCCGGGAGGTGGGGCCAAGAGACCCAGTACTTC.